This T cell receptor (beta chain) was recorded in a study of CD8+ T cells in alopecia areata. Study results and caveats: Higher clonality and more expanded CD8+ clones appeared in lesional than normal scalp.

cDNA prepared by RNA extraction and subsequent reverse transcription served as the template for sequencing. Profiled with immunoSEQ multiplex PCR; TCRdb holds only in-frame clones, not every one. This repertoire shows over 15,000 clones, around 62% found once; its top ten account for 5.5% to 6.5%. Turning to this clone: Its antigen is currently unknown.

Trimming stripped 6 bases from V and 6 bases from J, with 17 bases between. Germline V lookup: CDR1 SEHNR, CDR2 FQNEAQ (reference sequence). The CDR3 has 14 amino acids. Samples from alopecia areata patients were lesional scalp punch biopsies and peripheral blood. The V and J genes are TRBV7-9 and TRBJ1-1; perhaps TRBD1 as D (6 bases). This sequence was found in a human donor with alopecia areata. This specimen was skin, taken at week 0. The DNA for the CDR3 is TGTGCCAGCAGTTCATCGAGTAACAGGGCTGAAGCTTTCTTT. Its protein product is CASSSSSNRAEAFF.